The 8 T cell receptor beta chains in this list originate from one sample, sequenced in a study of T-cell memory formation after mild COVID-19. TCRdb re-called the 5' RACE reads with MiXCR, one entry per CDR3 protein. The table lists hundreds of thousands of distinct CDR3 sequences, approximately 18% of them singletons, with 10% to 15% in the top ten. Sequences were obtained from PBMCs or a T cell subset sorted from them (not recorded which). Receptors originate from an adult woman who had mild COVID-19 (a few samples of this study predate the infection). Cell type and time point are not known.

The table lists this clonotype with a few counts. This CDR3 reads CASSLTSGGHTDTQYF. The CDR3 DNA sequence: TGTGCCAGCAGCCTAACTAGCGGGGGGCACACAGATACGCAGTATTTT. The V and J genes are TRBV7-6 and TRBJ2-3; 12 bases line up with TRBD2. The CDR3 length is 16 residues. Germline V lookup: CDR1 SGHVS, CDR2 FNYEAQ. V gave up 5 bases and J gave up 2 bases; unmatched junction bases: 5.

This rearrangement joins TRBV12-3 or TRBV12-4 to TRBJ1-4; the D is unclear. The CDR3 contains 16 residues. V was trimmed by 6 bases and J by 7 bases, leaving 21 bases between them. Here the CDR3 DNA reads TGTGCCAGCAGCCTCGCGAAAAGGGCAGGAGGTGAAAAACTGTTTTTT. Its translation is CASSLAKRAGGEKLFF.

A few counts support this clonotype. This chain connects TRBV3-1 to TRBJ1-1, with 7 positions matching TRBD1. The CDR3 runs to 14 residues. Germline loops: CDR1 LGHDT, CDR2 YNNKEL (reference sequence). J gave up 2 bases and V 7 bases, and 7 bases lay outside the gene matches. The CDR3 nucleotides are TGTGCCAGCAAAATGCGGGACAGTAACACTGAAGCTTTCTTT. This encodes CASKMRDSNTEAFF.

This chain connects TRBV25-1 to TRBJ2-7; D ambiguous. Germline V gene lookup returns CDR1 MGHDK and CDR2 SYGVNS. Trimming cost V 1 base and J 0 bases, with 4 bases left between them. The CDR3 loop spans 13 amino acids. The CDR3 loop reads CASSESRSYEQYF. DNA of the CDR3: TGTGCCAGCAGTGAATCCCGCTCCTACGAGCAGTACTTC.

The V gene is TRBV7-3, the J gene TRBJ2-4, with 9 nucleotides matching TRBD2. The J segment lost 7 bases and the V segment lost 5 bases, leaving 9 bases of the junction unmatched. Germline V gene lookup returns CDR1 SGHTA and CDR2 FQGTGA. The CDR3 sequence is 15 residues long. The CDR3 here is CASSLSGGGRNIQYF. The CDR3 DNA reads TGTGCCAGCAGCCTTAGCGGGGGAGGGCGGAACATTCAGTACTTC.

This clonotype was counted only a few times. V usage is TRBV5-6 and J usage is TRBJ2-2, with 8 bases matching TRBD2. CDR1 and CDR2 from the germline V gene are SGHDT and YYEEEE. The length of the CDR3 is 14 residues. V shed 7 bases and J 1 base; nucleotides not matched to a gene: 3. The CDR3 nucleotides read TGTGCCAGCCACCGGGAGGGGAACACCGGGGAGCTGTTTTTT. Encoded protein: CASHREGNTGELFF.

The rearrangement links TRBV6-5 to TRBJ2-3; D not resolved. Germline assignment: CDR1 MNHEY and CDR2 SVGAGI. The germline V and J ends were trimmed by 2 bases and 5 bases, with 8 bases remaining between them. There are 13 residues in the CDR3. CDR3 amino acids: CASSYPPGDTQYF. The CDR3, as DNA: TGTGCCAGCAGTTACCCCCCCGGAGATACGCAGTATTTT.

This clonotype was found a few times. This CDR3 is CASSLWIVGTGGTDTQYF. The CDR3 nucleotides read TGTGCCAGCAGCTTATGGATCGTCGGGACAGGGGGCACAGATACGCAGTATTTT. The chain combines TRBV7-9 with TRBJ2-3; 10 bases map to TRBD1. Germline CDR1 SEHNR, CDR2 FQNEAQ (reference sequence). The V and J ends lost 2 bases and 1 base, in that order; junction bases with no gene match: 9. CDR3 length equals 18 residues.